Listed below are T cell receptor beta chains from one sample, sequenced in a study of blood T cell repertoires in COVID-19. TCRdb's copy holds only in-frame clones and misses some; the assay was immunoSEQ multiplex PCR. The sample has roughly 160,000 clones; under 90% are singletons. The material sequenced was peripheral blood. These receptors came from a woman aged 80 or over with acute or convalescent COVID-19. Each CDR3 is given without its conserved first and last residue.

V	J	CDR3
TRBV4-3	TRBJ2-7	ASSQRTGYYEQY
TRBV3-1/TRBV3-2	TRBJ2-7	ASSQPGQGKAEQY
TRBV11-1	TRBJ2-3	ASSLGQGTIGNTQY
TRBV6-2/TRBV6-3	TRBJ2-5	ASSYLTSGVQETQY
TRBV6-6	TRBJ1-5	ASSQTGQGGNQPQH
TRBV6-5	TRBJ1-3	ASSRSQNTGNTIY
TRBV9	TRBJ2-7	ASSTGLAGYEQY
TRBV12-3/TRBV12-4	TRBJ2-7	ASSKVGGYEQY
TRBV29-1	TRBJ2-3	SVIRSRGHTDTQY
TRBV29-1	TRBJ1-5	SPARIKQPQH
TRBV27	TRBJ1-5	ASSPATGSNQPQH
TRBV6-2/TRBV6-3	TRBJ2-7	ASSPGGFSYEQY
TRBV27	TRBJ1-6	ASSLLGVGSPLH
TRBV7-2	TRBJ2-7	ATRLAGEALQY
TRBV28	TRBJ1-4	ASSSGQGRVLF
TRBV7-2	TRBJ1-2	ASSLASRTGGGGYT
TRBV10-3	TRBJ1-1	AIRMDRDNTEAF
TRBV7-8	TRBJ2-5	ASTHGQGPQETQY
TRBV5-1	TRBJ1-2	ASSEDGTNYGYT
TRBV27	TRBJ2-1	ASSLSGGRGNEQF
TRBV9	TRBJ1-2	ASSRDIYGYT
TRBV30	TRBJ1-2	AWSIGVGYGYT
TRBV10-1	TRBJ1-2	ASLRGKGDRGVYGYT
TRBV2	TRBJ2-5	ASSVRQLQETQY
TRBV10-3	TRBJ1-1	AISESQGRQAF
TRBV19	TRBJ2-5	ASSPRDSKVETQY
TRBV6-2/TRBV6-3	TRBJ2-5	ASSYSTGARNTQY
TRBV3-1/TRBV3-2	TRBJ2-1	ASSQGLAGFYNEQF
TRBV5-4	TRBJ1-1	ASSLETPNTEAF
TRBV28	TRBJ2-7	ASRTGGNYEQY
TRBV19	TRBJ2-7	ASQNRGEKQY
TRBV3-1/TRBV3-2	TRBJ2-5	ASSPSWREGEETQY
TRBV7-2	TRBJ2-7	ASSLQASSYEQY
TRBV2	TRBJ2-1	ASKLAESSYNEQF
TRBV5-1	TRBJ1-2	ASSLLPGGLTYGYT
TRBV10-3	TRBJ2-7	AISYDRGPNRNEQY
TRBV27	TRBJ2-1	ASSLKYGGVNEQF
TRBV19	TRBJ2-7	ASSMAQGSYEQY
TRBV27	TRBJ1-6	ASGGAVRSYNSPLH
TRBV5-1	TRBJ1-1	ASQRAPEGNTEAF
TRBV5-6	TRBJ2-4	ASSQDSLRAKNIQY
TRBV28	TRBJ1-3	ASGGQGRGNTIY